The 30 T cell receptor beta chains given below trace back to one sample, sequenced in a study of beta chain features in type 1 diabetes. cDNA synthesis used the whole RNA isolate, giving expressed TCRB sequences. Assay used: immunoSEQ multiplex PCR; TCRdb lists only in-frame clones, some missing. The table shows roughly 400,000 clones, with approximately 15% occurring only once. Input material: naive CD4+ T cells from blood. These receptors came from a man aged 25-40 years in good health.

The table lists this clone with a few counts. The chain employs TRBV6-6 and TRBJ1-2; D gene unclear. Germline loops: CDR1 MNHNY, CDR2 SVGAGI (reference sequence). Trimming cost V 0 bases and J 8 bases, with 19 bases left between them. This CDR3 region has 16 residues. CDR3 sequence reads: CASSYSSDRNYYGYTF. The CDR3 DNA follows: TGTGCCAGCAGTTACTCCTCAGACCGGAACTATTACGGCTACACCTTC.

The genes are TRBV11-3 and TRBJ2-5; 7 nucleotides line up with TRBD1. This CDR3 is 14 amino acids long. CDR1 and CDR2 from the germline V gene are SGHNT and YENEEA. V lost 5 bases, J lost 2 bases, and 5 bases stayed unmatched. CDR3 DNA sequence: TGTGCCAGCAGCCCGGGACAGTCTCAAGAGACCCAGTACTTC. Its translation is CASSPGQSQETQYF.

This clone was observed a handful of times. The genes are TRBV23-1 and TRBJ2-7; D is unclear. TRBV23-1 is reported as an ORF; its role is uncertain. This CDR3 contains 14 residues. The germline V and J ends were trimmed by 4 bases and 3 bases, with 13 bases remaining between them. The DNA of the CDR3 is TGCGCCAGCAGTCGCCACGAGGACCACTACGAGCAGTACGTC. Protein product: CASSRHEDHYEQYV.

V is TRBV20-1 and J is TRBJ1-2; D remains ambiguous. The CDR3 spans 11 residues. Per the germline V gene, CDR1 is DFQATT and CDR2 is SNEGSKA (reference sequence). V was clipped by 6 bases and J by 5 bases, with 10 bases between them. Written as DNA, the CDR3 is TGCAGTGCGGTAGGGAAGTATGGCTACACCTTC. It codes for CSAVGKYGYTF.

Only a few counts were recorded for this clone. This rearrangement joins TRBV18 to TRBJ2-1; 8 bases align to TRBD1. The trim removed 4 bases at V and 7 bases at J, leaving 9 bases unmatched. CDR1 is KGHSH, CDR2 LQKENI, per germline. This CDR3 contains 15 residues. DNA of the CDR3: TGTGCCAGCTCACGAGGACAGGGTTTTACGAATGAGCAGTTCTTC. Translated: CASSRGQGFTNEQFF.

The rearrangement links TRBV5-6 to TRBJ2-5, with D possibly called TRBD1 or TRBD2 (6 bases each). Germline loops: CDR1 SGHDT, CDR2 YYEEEE. Trimming took off 3 bases at V and 3 bases at J, with 15 bases between the two ends. The CDR3 has 15 residues. CDR3 residues: CASSSGLRGKETQYF. CDR3 in DNA: TGTGCCAGCAGCTCGGGACTCAGGGGAAAAGAGACCCAGTACTTC.

The chain employs TRBV29-1 and TRBJ2-3; no reliable D call. V gave up 3 bases and J gave up 2 bases, with 9 bases separating them. This CDR3 has 13 amino acids. CDR1 and CDR2 (germline): SQVTM, ANQGSEA. Here the CDR3 reads CSVEVAATDTQYF. The CDR3 DNA reads TGCAGCGTTGAGGTAGCTGCCACAGATACGCAGTATTTT.

V and J are TRBV7-2 and TRBJ2-5, with 13 nucleotides matching TRBD2. The V gene's germline CDR1 is SGHTA and CDR2 FQGNSA. This CDR3 has 19 amino acids. J gave up 5 bases and V 1 base, and 13 bases lay outside the gene matches. The CDR3 coding sequence is TGTGCCAGCAGCTTAGGCAGGGGACTAGCGGGAAAAGGGCGGGAGACCCAGTACTTC. Its translation: CASSLGRGLAGKGRETQYF.

The rearrangement uses TRBV5-1 and TRBJ2-1; 10 bases line up with TRBD2. CDR1 and CDR2 from the germline V gene are SGHRS and YFSETQ. V was pared by 2 bases and J by 1 base, with 6 bases of the junction left unmatched. The CDR3 totals 17 residues. CDR3 sequence (DNA): TGCGCCAGCAGCTTAGGGCTAGCGGGGGAATCCTACAATGAGCAGTTCTTC. This gives the protein CASSLGLAGESYNEQFF.

This chain links TRBV25-1 with TRBJ1-5; the match to TRBD1 covers 7 bases. With V trimmed by 4 bases and J by 10 bases, 4 bases remained unmatched. Germline CDR1 is MGHDK and CDR2 is SYGVNS. This CDR3 has 12 amino acids. The CDR3 loop reads CASSGGQTPQHF. The CDR3 coding sequence is TGTGCCAGCAGTGGGGGACAGACACCCCAGCATTTT.

V and J are TRBV29-1 and TRBJ2-1; 9 positions match TRBD1. The junction had 6 bases not matched to a gene; V was cut back by 7 bases and J by 5 bases. This CDR3 region has 13 residues. Germline-derived CDR1 and CDR2 are SQVTM and ANQGSEA. CDR3 nucleotide sequence: TGCAGCGGTGACAGGGGGTCTGACAATGAGCAGTTCTTC. Translating gives CSGDRGSDNEQFF.

This clone was counted many times. The CDR3 DNA reads as TGTGCCAGCAGGAGGACAGGGGTTTTCAACGAGCAGTACTTC. Its translation: CASRRTGVFNEQYF. This rearrangement joins TRBV13 to TRBJ2-7; the match to TRBD1 covers 9 bases. Trimming cost V 6 bases and J 5 bases; bases outside gene matches: 8. This CDR3 region has 14 residues. Germline CDR1 PRHDT, CDR2 FYEKMQ (reference sequence).

This clone was seen only a few times. The rearrangement joins TRBV5-4 to TRBJ2-1; 8 nucleotides line up with TRBD1. The CDR3 sequence is 13 residues long. Germline CDR1 reads SGHNT; CDR2 reads YYREEE (reference sequence). Trimming cost V 4 bases and J 6 bases; bases outside gene matches: 3. DNA of the CDR3: TGTGCCAGCAGCCCGGACAGGGCCAATGAGCAGTTCTTC. Amino acids: CASSPDRANEQFF.

The gene calls are TRBV6-1 and TRBJ2-7; the D is unclear. V was trimmed by 7 bases and J by 3 bases, leaving 7 bases between them. The germline gives CDR1 MNHNS, CDR2 SASEGT. There are 11 residues in the CDR3. The DNA of the CDR3 is TGTGCCAGCACCATAGACTACGAGCAGTACTTC. Its protein is CASTIDYEQYF.

The V gene is TRBV11-1, the J gene TRBJ2-1; no clear D. The CDR3 extends over 16 amino acids. Trimming took off 1 base at V and 0 bases at J, with 10 bases between the two ends. Germline CDR1 reads SGHAT; CDR2 reads FQDESV (reference sequence). CDR3 coding DNA: TGTGCCAGCAGCTTAGATCCTCTTAGCTCCTACAATGAGCAGTTCTTC. It yields the protein CASSLDPLSSYNEQFF.

This clone was seen more than once but under ten times. This chain uses TRBV7-3 with TRBJ2-1; 10 bases fit TRBD2. Looked up from germline, CDR1 is SGHTA and CDR2 is FQGTGA. Unmatched junction bases numbered 0, after V lost 0 bases and J lost 4 bases. CDR3 length: 15 amino acids. In DNA form, the CDR3 reads TGTGCCAGCAGCTTAACTAGCGGGAGGTACAATGAGCAGTTCTTC. Residues: CASSLTSGRYNEQFF.

The chain uses TRBV30 and TRBJ2-7; 7 nucleotides align to TRBD2. CDR3 size: 15 residues. Looked up from germline, CDR1 is GTSNPN and CDR2 is SVGIG (reference sequence). The V and J ends lost 5 bases and 6 bases, in that order; junction bases with no gene match: 16. The CDR3 region is CAWERVLAETPEQYV. In nucleotides, the CDR3 is TGTGCCTGGGAACGCGTTCTAGCGGAAACACCCGAGCAGTACGTC.

J is TRBJ2-6 and V is TRBV6-5; D ambiguous. V lost 7 bases and J lost 4, with 11 bases in between. The CDR3 totals 14 residues. Germline values: CDR1 MNHEY, CDR2 SVGAGI. CDR3: CASTEGLGANVLTF. In nucleotides, the CDR3 is TGTGCCAGCACCGAAGGGTTAGGGGCCAACGTCCTGACTTTC.

This clone was counted only a few times. V usage is TRBV30 and J usage is TRBJ1-5; possibly TRBD1 for D (5 bases). Germline V lookup: CDR1 GTSNPN, CDR2 SVGIG (reference sequence). CDR3 length equals 13 residues. Trimming stripped 1 base from V and 3 bases from J, with 7 bases between. CDR3 nucleotides: TGTGCCTGGAGTGCAGGGAACAATCAGCCCCAGCATTTT. Its translation: CAWSAGNNQPQHF.

V and J are TRBV4-3 and TRBJ2-3; weak D call: TRBD2 (5 bases). V gave up 4 bases and J gave up 2 bases, with 19 bases separating them. Germline values: CDR1 LGHNA, CDR2 YSLEER. This CDR3 is built from 17 residues. CDR3 sequence (DNA): TGCGCCAGCAGCCCCCACCCGCACGGGGTCTCCACAGATACGCAGTATTTT. Translated: CASSPHPHGVSTDTQYF.

The table lists this clone with a few counts. The chain combines TRBV29-1 with TRBJ2-1, with D possibly matching TRBD2 (6 bases). CDR1 is SQVTM, CDR2 ANQGSEA, per germline. Trimming cost V 7 bases and J 6 bases, with 19 bases left between them. CDR3 length: 14 amino acids. CDR3 DNA: TGCAGCGGGTCTCGCGGGAAGGGCCCCAATGAGCAGTTCTTC. This sequence encodes CSGSRGKGPNEQFF.

The V and J genes are TRBV18 and TRBJ1-2, with D unresolved. The germline V and J ends were trimmed by 0 bases and 5 bases, with 16 bases remaining between them. Germline CDR1 and CDR2: KGHSH and LQKENI. The CDR3 has 16 residues. The CDR3 here is CASSPPPSTAMYGYTF. CDR3 DNA: TGTGCCAGCTCACCACCTCCTTCGACGGCAATGTATGGCTACACCTTC.

This clone was counted only a few times. The rearrangement uses TRBV10-3 and TRBJ2-3; D is unresolved. CDR3 length: 12 amino acids. Germline V lookup: CDR1 ENHRY, CDR2 SYGVKD. Deletions cut 8 bases from V and 2 bases from J, with 8 bases between. CDR3 coding DNA: TGTGCCATCCTGGGCAACACAGATACGCAGTATTTT. Its translation: CAILGNTDTQYF.

V and J are TRBV30 and TRBJ1-6, with a weak D call TRBD1 (6 bases). The V gene lost 8 bases and the J gene lost 7 bases, with 15 bases spanning the gap. Germline V CDR1 and CDR2: GTSNPN, SVGIG (reference sequence). The CDR3 loop spans 13 amino acids. The CDR3 sequence: CAVQGVTNSPLHF. CDR3 nucleotide sequence: TGTGCCGTACAGGGAGTCACGAATTCACCCCTCCACTTT.

This CDR3 reads CASSTNSGGYEQYV. The CDR3 nucleotides read TGTGCCAGCAGTACTAATAGCGGAGGCTACGAGCAGTACGTC. The genes are TRBV7-2 and TRBJ2-7, with D tentatively TRBD2 (6 bases). Germline V lookup: CDR1 SGHTA, CDR2 FQGNSA. This CDR3 region has 14 residues. V was shortened by 6 bases and J by 3 bases, with 15 bases between the two germline ends.

This clone was seen a handful of times. The chain carries TRBV7-9 and TRBJ2-3, with D hard to call. The CDR3 has 14 residues. The V and J ends lost 5 bases and 4 bases respectively, with 13 bases between them. Germline CDR1 SEHNR, CDR2 FQNEAQ (reference sequence). The CDR3 DNA reads TGTGCCAGCAGCCCCCACACCTCCTCAGATACGCAGTATTTT. It yields the protein CASSPHTSSDTQYF.

CDR3 protein: CASSYSRGSNEQFF. The CDR3 DNA reads as TGTGCCAGCAGTTACTCTAGGGGGTCCAATGAGCAGTTCTTC. The V call is TRBV6-5, the J call TRBJ2-1, with D possibly matching TRBD1 (6 bases). With 0 bases removed from V and 6 bases from J, the gap between germline ends came to 9 bases. The germline CDR1 and CDR2 sequences are MNHEY and SVGAGI. CDR3 length: 14 residues.

This chain joins TRBV4-3 and TRBJ2-7, with D possibly TRBD2 on 6 matching bases. The CDR3 length is 13 residues. Looked up from germline, CDR1 is LGHNA and CDR2 is YSLEER. With 0 bases removed from V and 6 bases from J, the gap between germline ends came to 9 bases. The CDR3 nucleotides are TGCGCCAGCAGCCAAGATCGGGGGTTCGAGCAGTACTTC. This encodes CASSQDRGFEQYF.

This clone was picked up a small number of times. J is TRBJ2-7 and V is TRBV6-4, with 7 positions matching TRBD1. The CDR3 has 14 residues. The V segment lost 6 bases and the J segment 3 bases; nucleotides outside the gene matches: 8. Germline-derived CDR1 and CDR2 are MRHNA and SNTAGT. Written as DNA, the CDR3 is TGTGCCAGCAGGGACAGGATGCCACACTACGAGCAGTACGTC. This gives the protein CASRDRMPHYEQYV.

Worth noting for this clone: Distinct nucleotide sequences in the sample also encode this CDR3. This chain connects TRBV9 to TRBJ2-1, with 8 bases matching TRBD2. J was trimmed by 4 bases and V by 0 bases; bases with no gene match: 3. The CDR3 extends over 15 amino acids. From germline, CDR1 is SGDLS and CDR2 YYNGEE. CDR3 nucleotides: TGTGCCAGCAGCGTAGAACTAGCGGCTTACAATGAGCAGTTCTTC. The encoded protein is CASSVELAAYNEQFF.